Presented here are 13 T cell receptor beta chains from one specimen sequenced in a study of beta chain features in type 1 diabetes. Reverse transcription of all isolated RNA meant that expressed TCRB transcripts were sequenced. Assay: immunoSEQ multiplex PCR; the TCRdb copy retains only in-frame clones and omits some. The sample consists of about 930,000 clones, roughly 17% of them appearing once. The sample was naive CD4+ T cells from blood. Receptors originate from a woman between 18 and 29 years old in good health.

This clone was seen a few times. The chain joins TRBV2 to TRBJ1-5, with D hard to call. V was cut by 8 bases and J by 6 bases, with 17 bases left in between. The CDR3 is 14 residues long. Germline-derived CDR1 and CDR2 are SNHLY and FYNNEI. The CDR3 nucleotides are TGTGCCAGCGGGGAAGAAGCAGTCCGTCAGCCCCAGCATTTT. Encoded protein: CASGEEAVRQPQHF.

The gene calls are TRBV18 and TRBJ1-1; D may be TRBD1 (6 bases). Germline values: CDR1 KGHSH, CDR2 LQKENI. This CDR3 has 12 amino acids. V was cut by 6 bases and J by 4 bases, with 9 bases left in between. CDR3 loop: CASSSGVTEAFF. As DNA, the CDR3 is TGTGCCAGCTCTTCAGGGGTCACTGAAGCTTTCTTT. The full variable domain, completed using reference TRBV18 and TRBJ1-1, is NAGVMQNPRHLVRRRGQEARLRCSPMKGHSHVYWYRQLPEEGLKFMVYLQKENIIDESGMPKERFSAEFPKEGPSILRIQQVVRGDSAAYFCASSSGVTEAFFGQGTRLTVV.

J is TRBJ2-7 and V is TRBV19; maybe TRBD2 (6 bases). V was clipped by 5 bases and J by 3 bases, with 14 bases between them. Germline lookup yields CDR1 LNHDA and CDR2 SQIVND (reference sequence). The CDR3 totals 14 residues. CDR3 DNA sequence: TGTGCCAGTAGTCGGGACCACGGGGGCTACGAGCAGTACTTC. It is translated as CASSRDHGGYEQYF.

The chain carries TRBV11-2 and TRBJ1-1, with TRBD1 matching 10 bases. Germline CDR1 and CDR2: SGHAT and FQNNGV. This CDR3 has 16 residues. The junction had 10 bases not matched to a gene; V was cut back by 5 bases and J by 4 bases. Written as DNA, the CDR3 is TGTGCCAGCAGCCCCGGACAGGGGGTTTCGTCCACTGAAGCTTTCTTT. It codes for CASSPGQGVSSTEAFF.

This clone occurred a few times. The V gene is TRBV19, the J gene TRBJ2-2, with D possibly TRBD2 on 5 matching bases. The germline gives CDR1 LNHDA, CDR2 SQIVND (reference sequence). The CDR3 spans 17 residues. V dropped 9 bases and J dropped 2 bases, with 22 bases sitting between them. The CDR3 DNA sequence: TGTGCCAGCCGGAGGCGTGGGTTAGGATTTAACACCGGGGAGCTGTTTTTT. Amino acids: CASRRRGLGFNTGELFF.

The chain recombines TRBV15 with TRBJ1-4, with 7 bases lining up with TRBD1. Trimming took 0 bases from V and 4 from J; bases not matched to a gene: 11. The CDR3 length is 18 residues. From germline, CDR1 is LNHNV and CDR2 YYDKDF (reference sequence). DNA of the CDR3: TGTGCCACCAGCAGAGAACTGCATTACAGGGGTCGTAATGAAAAACTGTTTTTT. Its translation: CATSRELHYRGRNEKLFF.

This clone came up a few times. The rearrangement links TRBV7-2 to TRBJ1-3, with D possibly being TRBD1 (5 bases). CDR1 and CDR2 from the germline V gene are SGHTA and FQGNSA. This CDR3 is built from 17 residues. V lost 1 base to trimming and J lost 0 bases, with 13 bases between them. This chain's CDR3 is CASSLGGIRDSGNTIYF. The DNA for the CDR3 is TGTGCCAGCAGCTTAGGGGGAATCAGGGACTCTGGAAACACCATATATTTT.

The chain employs TRBV6-5 and TRBJ2-1, with D unresolved. The germline CDR1 and CDR2 sequences are MNHEY and SVGAGI. With 2 bases removed from V and 10 bases from J, the gap between germline ends came to 18 bases. The CDR3 contains 15 residues. CDR3 amino acids: CASSYSYSVVGEQFF. CDR3 bases: TGTGCCAGCAGTTACAGCTATAGTGTTGTAGGGGAGCAGTTCTTC.

To note about this clone: Germline and junction disagree at one end, which may indicate a read error. This chain links TRBV7-7 with TRBJ2-3, with D hard to call. The CDR3 totals 14 residues. Germline loops: CDR1 SSHAT, CDR2 FNYEAQ (reference sequence). This chain's CDR3 is CASSPSTGPDTQYF. The CDR3 DNA sequence: TGTGCTAGCAGCCCATCTACGGGCCCCGATACGCAGTATTTT.

Only a few counts were recorded for this clone. The rearrangement links TRBV5-4 to TRBJ2-2, with D tentatively TRBD2 (6 bases). Trimming shortened V by 2 bases and J by 4 bases, and 12 bases separated the two germline ends. Germline lookup yields CDR1 SGHNT and CDR2 YYREEE (reference sequence). The CDR3 runs 15 residues. The DNA of the CDR3 is TGTGCCAGCAGCTTTGGAGGGATTAGCACCGGGGAGCTGTTTTTT. Translation gives CASSFGGISTGELFF.

The CDR3 region is CASSVALPSNEQFF. In DNA, the CDR3 is TGTGCCAGCAGCGTAGCGCTCCCAAGCAATGAGCAGTTCTTC. The chain uses TRBV9 and TRBJ2-1; unclear D gene. There are 14 residues in the CDR3. V lost 0 bases, J lost 6 bases, and 10 bases lay in between. The V gene's germline CDR1 is SGDLS and CDR2 YYNGEE.

This chain links TRBV2 with TRBJ1-2, with D unclear. Germline lookup yields CDR1 SNHLY and CDR2 FYNNEI. The CDR3 sequence is 15 residues long. V dropped 6 bases and J dropped 2 bases, with 16 bases sitting between them. The CDR3 region is CASSDTPTVNYGYTF. CDR3 DNA: TGTGCCAGCAGCGACACCCCGACGGTGAACTATGGCTACACCTTC.

In this sample, this clone turned up a few times. The chain has TRBV7-9 and TRBJ1-2, with D hard to call. The germline V gene has CDR1 SEHNR and CDR2 FQNEAQ (reference sequence). This CDR3 region has 15 residues. V was clipped by 1 base and J by 4 bases, with 13 bases between them. The CDR3 DNA is TGTGCCAGCAGCTTAGTGGGAGCCAGCACCTATGGCTACACCTTC. It codes for CASSLVGASTYGYTF.